This entry lists 15 T cell receptor beta chains sequenced from one sample in a study of T cell responses to AZD1222 COVID-19 vaccine (dated by TCRdb to the early 2020s). Library preparation used the immunoSEQ multiplex PCR assay. The table was pulled from immuneACCESS by TCRdb, which kept in-frame rearrangements only. Such tables lose some clones; where checked, under half of the loss comes from unresolved V genes, and the rest has no known cause. This sample has approximately 150,000 clones in its table, and about 91% of those were observed once. The ten largest clonotypes hold approximately 2.1% of the sample. According to the study, the label for this sample's time point signals: baseline before first vaccination. The sequenced sample was peripheral blood, obtained on day 0 of AZD1222 vaccination. All receptors derive from an adult in good health.

The genes are TRBV7-9 and TRBJ2-1; the D is unclear. CDR1 is SEHNR and CDR2 is FQNEAQ in the germline V gene (reference sequence). Trimming cost V 5 bases and J 5 bases, with 1 base left between them. The CDR3 spans 10 residues. Here the CDR3 reads CASSNNEQFF. In nucleotides, the CDR3 is TGTGCCAGCAGCAACAATGAGCAGTTCTTC.

The gene calls are TRBV27 and TRBJ1-1, with unresolved D. V gave up 1 base and J gave up 6 bases, with 9 bases separating them. Germline CDR1 MNHEY, CDR2 SMNVEV (reference sequence). The CDR3 is 13 residues long. Written as DNA, the CDR3 is TGTGCCAGCAGTTTATTCGGGTTCGCTGAAGCTTTCTTT. It codes for CASSLFGFAEAFF.

This clone has a handful of counts. This rearrangement joins TRBV28 to TRBJ1-2, with 7 bases identical to TRBD1. The trim removed 6 bases at V and 8 bases at J, leaving 12 bases unmatched. The germline V gene encodes CDR1 MDHEN and CDR2 SYDVKM. The CDR3 extends over 14 amino acids. The DNA of the CDR3 is TGTGCCAGCAGCAGGTTCATAGGGGGCCCCGGCTACACCTTC. This gives the protein CASSRFIGGPGYTF.

This chain links TRBV7-6 with TRBJ1-1; D is uncertain. V dropped 5 bases and J dropped 1 base, with 14 bases sitting between them. Germline CDR1 is SGHVS and CDR2 is FNYEAQ. The CDR3 spans 15 residues. CDR3 DNA sequence: TGTGCCAGCAGCCGGGCGGTCCAGTGGAACACTGAAGCTTTCTTT. Its translation is CASSRAVQWNTEAFF.

On this clone itself: Other DNA sequences in the sample encode the same CDR3. V is TRBV29-1 and J is TRBJ1-2; D unclear. This CDR3 contains 11 residues. The germline V gene encodes CDR1 SQVTM and CDR2 ANQGSEA. Trimming shortened V by 3 bases and J by 4 bases, and 6 bases separated the two germline ends. The CDR3 region is CSVEKGYGYTF. DNA for the CDR3: TGCAGCGTTGAGAAGGGCTATGGCTACACCTTC.

The V and J genes are TRBV5-1 and TRBJ2-3; D is possibly TRBD2 (6 bases). Germline CDR1 is SGHRS and CDR2 is YFSETQ. The CDR3 consists of 15 residues. The germline V and J ends were trimmed by 1 base and 4 bases, with 13 bases remaining between them. CDR3 sequence reads: CASSLTGAWADTQYF. The CDR3 DNA reads as TGCGCCAGCAGCTTGACGGGAGCCTGGGCAGATACGCAGTATTTT.

CDR3 amino acids: CASSTETHHQKYVIIYEQYF. For the CDR3, the DNA is TGTGCCAGTAGTACCGAGACCCACCATCAGAAGTACGTGATTATCTACGAGCAGTACTTC. This rearrangement joins TRBV19 to TRBJ2-7; D unresolved. CDR1 is LNHDA, CDR2 SQIVND, per germline (reference sequence). CDR3 length equals 20 residues. Trimming pared 4 bases from V and 3 bases from J, leaving 31 bases between.

This chain links TRBV27 with TRBJ1-1; 7 positions agree with TRBD1. Germline CDR1 is MNHEY and CDR2 is SMNVEV (reference sequence). There are 16 residues in the CDR3. The J segment lost 8 bases and the V segment lost 6 bases, leaving 18 bases of the junction unmatched. The chain's CDR3 is CASSRAIGGRLLEAFF. The CDR3 nucleotides are TGTGCCAGCAGCCGTGCGATAGGGGGCAGGCTTCTAGAAGCTTTCTTT.

This chain uses TRBV15 with TRBJ1-1; a weak D match, TRBD1 (6 bases). The CDR3 is 15 amino acids. The V gene lost 0 bases and the J gene lost 2 bases, with 10 bases spanning the gap. Germline V CDR1 and CDR2: LNHNV, YYDKDF (reference sequence). Written as DNA, the CDR3 is TGTGCCACCAGCAGAGATCCCAGGGGAAACACTGAAGCTTTCTTT. Translation gives CATSRDPRGNTEAFF.

The chain joins TRBV11-3 to TRBJ2-3, with 13 nucleotides matching TRBD2. The CDR3 extends over 16 amino acids. V lost 4 bases, J lost 2 bases, and 3 bases stayed unmatched. CDR1 and CDR2 (germline): SGHNT, YENEEA. The DNA for the CDR3 is TGTGCCAGCAGCTCCGGGACTAGCGGGACCACAGATACGCAGTATTTT. This encodes CASSSGTSGTTDTQYF.

The chain recombines TRBV9 with TRBJ1-2, with D possibly TRBD1 on 5 matching bases. V was pared by 3 bases and J by 4 bases, with 19 bases between. The germline CDR1 and CDR2 sequences are SGDLS and YYNGEE. The CDR3 covers 16 residues. The CDR3 nucleotides read TGTGCCAGCAGCGCGCACAGAGGTCAGGGTAGCTATGGCTACACCTTC. Protein product: CASSAHRGQGSYGYTF.

V usage is TRBV9 and J usage is TRBJ1-1; tentatively, D is TRBD1 (5 bases). The germline V and J ends were trimmed by 4 bases and 4 bases, with 11 bases remaining between them. Germline V CDR1 and CDR2: SGDLS, YYNGEE. The CDR3 consists of 13 residues. The CDR3 bases are TGTGCCAGCAGCCGCCGCGGGGGCACTGAAGCTTTCTTT. Amino acid sequence: CASSRRGGTEAFF.

The J gene is TRBJ2-1, the V gene TRBV27, with D perhaps matching TRBD1 (5 bases). CDR1 and CDR2 (germline): MNHEY, SMNVEV (reference sequence). The CDR3 runs 14 residues. V was pared by 10 bases and J by 7 bases, with 20 bases between. CDR3 loop: CATYGLGPHNEQFF. CDR3 bases: TGTGCCACCTATGGTCTGGGGCCGCATAATGAGCAGTTCTTC.

V usage is TRBV4-1 and J usage is TRBJ2-2, with D hard to call. CDR1 and CDR2 from the germline V gene are MGHRA and YSYEKL. The CDR3 runs to 13 residues. Trimming removed 4 bases from V and 5 bases from J, with 8 bases in between. CDR3 DNA: TGCGCCAGCAGCCCTGGTGCAACCGGGGAGCTGTTTTTT. Translating gives CASSPGATGELFF.

The chain recombines TRBV12-5 with TRBJ2-1, with 9 bases lining up with TRBD1. The V gene's germline CDR1 is LGHNT and CDR2 FRNRAP. V gave up 0 bases and J gave up 7 bases; unmatched junction bases: 19. This CDR3 contains 20 residues. The CDR3: CASGLVVGLLGDRETNEQFF. The DNA of the CDR3 is TGTGCTAGTGGTTTGGTGGTTGGCTTGTTGGGGGACAGGGAGACAAATGAGCAGTTCTTC.